This T cell receptor beta chain was recovered during a study of vaccination and CD4 T cells after COVID-19. TCRdb independently ran MiXCR on the PCR reads; one entry per CDR3 protein. The table records just over 35,000 distinct CDR3 sequences, about 34% of them present only once. V was shortened by 4 bases and J by 3 bases, with 13 bases between the two germline ends. The CDR3 contains 15 residues. The germline CDR1 and CDR2 sequences are LGHNA and YNFKEQ. The study, taken as a whole, reports: Post-vaccination, and not before, a median roughly 86% of reactive clones appeared in convalescent patients. SARS-CoV-2-reactive clonotypes showed a nonsignificant median rise from approximately 21 to 40.

Time point: late sampling 161 to 241 days after vaccination in a few convalescent patients. In its sample, this clonotype was seen a few times. Its target is not known. V usage is TRBV4-2 and J usage is TRBJ1-5, with TRBD1 as a possible D gene (5 bases). The source material was CD4+ T cells from blood, sampled about 7 months after SARS-CoV-2 vaccination. The sequence derives from a human donor who had recovered from COVID-19. The CDR3 DNA sequence: TGTGCCAGCAGCCCCTCCCGACAGTCCAATCAGCCCCAGCATTTT. This translates into CASSPSRQSNQPQHF.